The clone carrying this TCR beta chain was found once. The antigen is not known. The sample comes from a study of PD-L1 blockade in urothelial cancer. The overall study: Blood was evaluated 3 weeks (second dose) and 6 weeks after therapy began. Study conclusions and caveats: Larger 3-week expansion of tumor-associated blood clones was seen in durable-benefit patients.

The sample's time point: peripheral blood 6 weeks after treatment start. Assay used: immunoSEQ multiplex PCR; TCRdb lists only in-frame clones, some missing. The sample gives approximately 120,000 clones, approximately 85% of which show up once; 2.4% is in the top ten. The CDR3 length is 14 residues. Germline V gives CDR1 SGDLS, CDR2 YYNGEE. Trimming shortened V by 4 bases and J by 5 bases, and 16 bases separated the two germline ends. The clonotype originates from a man in his fifties with urothelial cancer. The V gene is TRBV9, the J gene TRBJ2-7, with D perhaps matching TRBD1 (5 bases). The sample was PBMCs, taken around atezolizumab (anti-PD-L1) treatment. CDR3 sequence: CASSPRTGLDEQYF. Written as DNA, the CDR3 is TGTGCCAGCAGCCCCCGCACAGGTTTGGACGAGCAGTACTTC.